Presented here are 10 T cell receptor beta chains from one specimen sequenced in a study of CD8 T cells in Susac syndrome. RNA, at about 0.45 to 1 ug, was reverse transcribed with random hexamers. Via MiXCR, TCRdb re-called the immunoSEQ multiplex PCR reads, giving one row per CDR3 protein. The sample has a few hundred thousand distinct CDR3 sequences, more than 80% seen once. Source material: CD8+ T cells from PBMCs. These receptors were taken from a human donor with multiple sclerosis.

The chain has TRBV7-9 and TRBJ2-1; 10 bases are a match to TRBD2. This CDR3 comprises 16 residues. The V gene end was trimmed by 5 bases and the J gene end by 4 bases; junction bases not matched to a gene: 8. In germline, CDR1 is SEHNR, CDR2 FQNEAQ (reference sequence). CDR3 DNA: TGTGCCAGCAGCCCTAGCGTACTAGCGGGGTACAATGAGCAGTTCTTC. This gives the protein CASSPSVLAGYNEQFF.

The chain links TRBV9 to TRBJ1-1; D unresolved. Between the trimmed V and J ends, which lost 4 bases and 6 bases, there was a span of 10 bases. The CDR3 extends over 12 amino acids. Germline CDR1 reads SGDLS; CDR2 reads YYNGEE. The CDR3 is CASSPLGAEAFF. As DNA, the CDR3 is TGTGCCAGCAGCCCCCTAGGTGCTGAAGCTTTCTTT. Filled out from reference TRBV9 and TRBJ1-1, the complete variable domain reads DSGVTQTPKHLITATGQRVTLRCSPRSGDLSVYWYQQSLDQGLQFLIQYYNGEERAKGNILERFSAQQFPDLHSELNLSSLELGDSALYFCASSPLGAEAFFGQGTRLTVV.

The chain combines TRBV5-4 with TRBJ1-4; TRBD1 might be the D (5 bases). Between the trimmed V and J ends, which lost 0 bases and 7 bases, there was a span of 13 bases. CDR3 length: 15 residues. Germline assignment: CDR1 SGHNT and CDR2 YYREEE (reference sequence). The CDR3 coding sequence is TGTGCCAGCAGCTTGGAAGGGGCGTCGGGTGAAAAACTGTTTTTT. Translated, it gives CASSLEGASGEKLFF. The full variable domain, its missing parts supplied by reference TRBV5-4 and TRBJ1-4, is ETGVTQSPTHLIKTRGQQVTLRCSSQSGHNTVSWYQQALGQGPQFIFQYYREEENGRGNFPPRFSGLQFPNYSSELNVNALELDDSALYLCASSLEGASGEKLFFGSGTQLSVL.

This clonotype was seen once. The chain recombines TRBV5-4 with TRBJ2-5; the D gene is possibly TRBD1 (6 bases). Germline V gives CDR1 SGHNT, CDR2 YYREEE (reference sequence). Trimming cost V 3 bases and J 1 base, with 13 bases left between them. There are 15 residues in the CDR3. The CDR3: CASSSATGSQETQYF. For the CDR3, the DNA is TGTGCCAGCAGCTCCGCGACAGGCTCCCAAGAGACCCAGTACTTC.

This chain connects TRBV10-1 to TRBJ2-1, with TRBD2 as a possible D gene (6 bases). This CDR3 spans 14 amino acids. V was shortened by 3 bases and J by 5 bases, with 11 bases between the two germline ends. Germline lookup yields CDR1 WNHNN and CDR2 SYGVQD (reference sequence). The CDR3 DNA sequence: TGCGCCAGCAGTGATGGCGGGGCTAACAATGAGCAGTTCTTC. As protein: CASSDGGANNEQFF.

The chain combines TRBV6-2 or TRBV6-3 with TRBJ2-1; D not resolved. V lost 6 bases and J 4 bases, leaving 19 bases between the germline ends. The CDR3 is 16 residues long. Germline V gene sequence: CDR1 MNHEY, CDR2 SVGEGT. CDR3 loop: CASSPVDWAPYNEQFF. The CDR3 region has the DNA TGTGCCAGCAGCCCCGTTGATTGGGCACCTTACAATGAGCAGTTCTTC.

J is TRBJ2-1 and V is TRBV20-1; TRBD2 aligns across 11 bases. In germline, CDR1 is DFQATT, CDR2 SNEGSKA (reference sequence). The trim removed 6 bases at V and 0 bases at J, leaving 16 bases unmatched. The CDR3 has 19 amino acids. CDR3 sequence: CSALTAGLAGTSSYNEQFF. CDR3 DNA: TGCAGTGCCTTGACTGCCGGACTAGCGGGTACAAGCTCCTACAATGAGCAGTTCTTC.

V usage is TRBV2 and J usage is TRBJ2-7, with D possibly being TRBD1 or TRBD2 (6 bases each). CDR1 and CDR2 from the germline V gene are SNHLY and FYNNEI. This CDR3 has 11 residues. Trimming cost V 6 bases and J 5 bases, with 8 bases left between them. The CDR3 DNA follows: TGTGCCAGCAGGGAGGGGGACGAGCAGTACTTC. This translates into CASREGDEQYF.

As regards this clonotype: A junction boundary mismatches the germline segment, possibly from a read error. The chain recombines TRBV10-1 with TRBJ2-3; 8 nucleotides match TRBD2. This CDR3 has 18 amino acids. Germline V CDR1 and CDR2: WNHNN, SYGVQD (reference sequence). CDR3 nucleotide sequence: TGCGCCGGCAGTGAGGGGGTAGCGGGGACCTCTAGCACAGATACGCAGTATTTT. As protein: CAGSEGVAGTSSTDTQYF.

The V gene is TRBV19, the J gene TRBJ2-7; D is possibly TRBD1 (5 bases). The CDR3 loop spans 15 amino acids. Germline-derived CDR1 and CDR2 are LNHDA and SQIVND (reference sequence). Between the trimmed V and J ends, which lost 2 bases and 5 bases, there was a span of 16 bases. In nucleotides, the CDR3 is TGTGCCAGTAGTATACAACGCAGGGTAGTGGACGAGCAGTACTTC. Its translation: CASSIQRRVVDEQYF.